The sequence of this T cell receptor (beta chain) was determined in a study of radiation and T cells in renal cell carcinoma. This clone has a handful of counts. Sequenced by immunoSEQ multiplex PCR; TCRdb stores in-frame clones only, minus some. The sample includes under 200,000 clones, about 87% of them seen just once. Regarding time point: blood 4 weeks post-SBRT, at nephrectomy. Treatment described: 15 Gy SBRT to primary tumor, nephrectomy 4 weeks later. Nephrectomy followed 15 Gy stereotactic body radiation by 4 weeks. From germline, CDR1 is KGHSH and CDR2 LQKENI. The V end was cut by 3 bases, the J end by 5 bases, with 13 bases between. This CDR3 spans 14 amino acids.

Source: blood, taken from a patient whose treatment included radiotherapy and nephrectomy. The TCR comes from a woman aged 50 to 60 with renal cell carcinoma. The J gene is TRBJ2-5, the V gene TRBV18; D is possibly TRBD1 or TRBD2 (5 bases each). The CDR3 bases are TGTGCCAGCTCACCTAGCCGAGAGGGGGAGACCCAGTACTTC. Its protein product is CASSPSREGETQYF.